The rows below give T cell receptor beta chains drawn from one sample of a study of blood T cell repertoires in COVID-19. Profiled with immunoSEQ multiplex PCR; TCRdb holds only in-frame clones, not every one. The sample carries some 40,000 clones, approximately 90% recorded once. Specimen: peripheral blood. These receptors all stem from a man aged 45-60 years with active COVID-19. The CDR3 runs from the conserved cysteine through the conserved F or W. D genes are given only for firm matches. Size is omitted from some rows. Given values are once, few, many or a class for expanded clones.

size	V	D	J	CDR3	DNA
NA	TRBV5-4	TRBD2	TRBJ2-1	CASSSGTSGGAAQFF	TGTGCCAGCAGCTCCGGGACTAGCGGGGGGGCCGCTCAGTTCTTC
NA	TRBV7-8	TRBD1	TRBJ2-1	CASSWGRTGYNEQFF	TGTGCCAGCAGCTGGGGCCGGACAGGCTACAATGAGCAGTTCTTC
NA	TRBV4-3	NA	TRBJ1-2	CASSQDRRNYGYTF	TGCGCCAGCAGCCAAGATCGCAGGAACTATGGCTACACCTTC
NA	TRBV5-1	NA	TRBJ1-1	CASSLDSVTEAFF	TGCGCCAGCAGCCTCGACAGCGTCACTGAAGCTTTCTTT
NA	TRBV5-1	TRBD1	TRBJ1-2	CASSSAGGIIGMANYGYTF	TGCGCCAGCAGCTCAGCAGGGGGAATTATAGGAATGGCTAACTATGGCTACACCTTC
NA	TRBV9	NA	TRBJ1-2	CASSVALGGYGYTF	TGTGCCAGCAGCGTAGCTCTGGGGGGCTATGGCTACACCTTC
NA	TRBV6-1	TRBD2	TRBJ2-3	CASSEGLAGDTQYF	TGTGCCAGCAGTGAAGGGCTAGCGGGAGATACGCAGTATTTT
NA	TRBV11-2	NA	TRBJ2-7	CASSVQTGPYEQYF	TGTGCCAGCAGCGTGCAGACAGGCCCCTACGAGCAGTACTTC
NA	TRBV4-1	NA	TRBJ1-1	CASSPQGAGRTEAFF	TGCGCCAGCAGTCCCCAAGGGGCAGGTAGGACTGAAGCTTTCTTT
NA	TRBV30	TRBD2	TRBJ2-1	CAWSVDPHIAGGGNEQFF	TGTGCCTGGAGTGTAGACCCTCATATAGCGGGAGGGGGCAATGAGCAGTTCTTC
NA	TRBV5-1	TRBD2	TRBJ2-7	CASSGDSGGSYEQYF	TGCGCCAGCAGCGGAGACTCGGGGGGCTCCTACGAGCAGTACTTC
NA	TRBV7-6	NA	TRBJ1-1	CASSLEFGEAEAFF	TGTGCCAGCAGCTTAGAATTCGGGGAGGCTGAAGCTTTCTTT
NA	TRBV30	TRBD1	TRBJ1-1	CAWSVFGTAYSMNTEAFF	TGTGCCTGGAGTGTTTTCGGGACAGCCTATTCCATGAACACTGAAGCTTTCTTT
NA	TRBV7-8	NA	TRBJ1-2	CASSLNVGRENYGYTF	TGTGCCAGCAGCTTAAATGTCGGCAGGGAAAACTATGGCTACACCTTC
NA	TRBV21-1	NA	TRBJ2-1	CASSKTQGAVSYNEQFF	TGTGCCAGCAGCAAAACCCAAGGGGCAGTCTCCTACAATGAGCAGTTCTTC
NA	TRBV7-9	TRBD2	TRBJ2-2	CASSLGTSGGELFF	TGTGCCAGCAGCTTAGGGACTAGCGGCGGGGAGCTGTTTTTT
NA	TRBV15	NA	TRBJ2-1	CATSRDLPGVFNEQFF	TGTGCCACCAGCAGAGATCTACCGGGAGTGTTCAATGAGCAGTTCTTC
NA	TRBV6-5	NA	TRBJ1-5	CASSSLNQPQHF	TGTGCCAGCAGTTCCCTTAATCAGCCCCAGCATTTT
NA	TRBV7-2	TRBD1	TRBJ1-3	CASSLEGAPGNTIYF	TGTGCCAGCAGCTTGGAGGGGGCCCCTGGAAACACCATATATTTT
NA	TRBV10-3	TRBD2	TRBJ2-3	CAIKSRGSTDTQYF	TGTGCCATCAAGTCGCGGGGGAGCACAGATACGCAGTATTTT
NA	TRBV27	NA	TRBJ2-7	CASSLGGISYEQYF	TGTGCCAGCAGTTTGGGGGGAATCTCCTACGAGCAGTACTTC
once	TRBV13	TRBD1	TRBJ1-6	CASSLTGTGDSPLHF	TGTGCCAGCAGCCTCACCGGGACAGGGGATTCACCCCTCCACTTT
once	TRBV5-5	NA	TRBJ1-2	CASSPADYGYTF	TGTGCCAGCAGCCCCGCGGACTATGGCTACACCTTC
NA	TRBV19	NA	TRBJ1-2	CASTPDRGSTYGYTF	TGTGCCAGTACCCCTGACCGGGGGAGCACATATGGCTACACCTTC
once	TRBV11-3	NA	TRBJ2-2	CASSLRVSDGELFF	TGTGCCAGCAGCTTACGGGTAAGTGACGGGGAGCTGTTTTTT
NA	TRBV7-2	TRBD1	TRBJ1-2	CASSPGQGNYGYTF	TGTGCCAGCAGCCCAGGACAGGGTAACTATGGCTACACCTTC
NA	TRBV12-3/TRBV12-4	NA	TRBJ1-2	CASSLNYGYTF	TGTGCCAGCAGTCTTAACTATGGCTACACCTTC
NA	TRBV5-1	NA	TRBJ1-2	CASSLGQVYGYTF	TGCGCCAGCAGCTTGGGACAGGTCTATGGCTACACCTTC
NA	TRBV9	NA	TRBJ1-4	CASSLRWGATNEKLFF	TGTGCCAGCAGCCTCAGATGGGGAGCAACTAATGAAAAACTGTTTTTT
NA	TRBV2	TRBD1	TRBJ1-4	CASSVWTGAEKLFF	TGTGCCAGCAGTGTCTGGACAGGGGCCGAAAAACTGTTTTTT
NA	TRBV7-2	NA	TRBJ2-7	CASSPRQFPYEQYF	TGTGCCAGCAGCCCCCGACAGTTTCCCTACGAGCAGTACTTC